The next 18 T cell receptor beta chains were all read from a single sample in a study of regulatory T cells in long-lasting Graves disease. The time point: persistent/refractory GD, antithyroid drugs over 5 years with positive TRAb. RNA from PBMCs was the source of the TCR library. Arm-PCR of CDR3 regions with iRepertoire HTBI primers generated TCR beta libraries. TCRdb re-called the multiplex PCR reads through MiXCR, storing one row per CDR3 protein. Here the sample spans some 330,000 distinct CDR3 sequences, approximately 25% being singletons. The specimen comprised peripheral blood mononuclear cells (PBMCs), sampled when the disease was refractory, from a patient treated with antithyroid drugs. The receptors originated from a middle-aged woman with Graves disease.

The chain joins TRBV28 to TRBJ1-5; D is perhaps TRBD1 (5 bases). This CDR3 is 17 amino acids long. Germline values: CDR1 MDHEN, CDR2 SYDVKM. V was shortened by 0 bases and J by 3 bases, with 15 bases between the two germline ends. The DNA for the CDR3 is TGTGCCAGCAGTTTATGGCAGGGTGTAGGGTCCAATCAGCCCCAGCATTTT. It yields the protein CASSLWQGVGSNQPQHF.

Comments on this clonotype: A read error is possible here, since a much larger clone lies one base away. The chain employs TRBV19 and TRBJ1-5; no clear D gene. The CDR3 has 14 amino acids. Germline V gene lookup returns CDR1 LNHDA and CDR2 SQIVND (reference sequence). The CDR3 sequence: CASSIWDSNQPRHF. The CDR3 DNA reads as TGTGCCAGTAGTATCTGGGATAGCAATCAGCCCCGGCATTTT.

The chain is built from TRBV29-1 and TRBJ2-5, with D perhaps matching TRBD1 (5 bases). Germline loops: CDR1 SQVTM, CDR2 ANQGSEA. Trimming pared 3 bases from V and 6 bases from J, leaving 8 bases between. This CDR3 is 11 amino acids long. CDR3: CSVDDRKTQYF. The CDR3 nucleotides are TGCAGCGTTGACGACAGAAAGACCCAGTACTTC.

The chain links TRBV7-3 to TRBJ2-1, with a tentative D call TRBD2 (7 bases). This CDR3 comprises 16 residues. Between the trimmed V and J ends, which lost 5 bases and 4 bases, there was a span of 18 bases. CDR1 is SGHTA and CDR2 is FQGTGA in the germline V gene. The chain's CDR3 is CASSPWGGTSYNEQFF. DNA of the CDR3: TGTGCCAGCAGCCCATGGGGAGGGACAAGTTACAATGAGCAGTTCTTC.

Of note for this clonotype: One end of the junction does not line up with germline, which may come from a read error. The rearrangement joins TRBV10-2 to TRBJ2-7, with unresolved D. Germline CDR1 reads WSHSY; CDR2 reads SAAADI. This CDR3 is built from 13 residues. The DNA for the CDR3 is TGCGCCAGCAGTAGCCAGGAGTTGTACGCGCAGTACTTC. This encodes CASSSQELYAQYF.

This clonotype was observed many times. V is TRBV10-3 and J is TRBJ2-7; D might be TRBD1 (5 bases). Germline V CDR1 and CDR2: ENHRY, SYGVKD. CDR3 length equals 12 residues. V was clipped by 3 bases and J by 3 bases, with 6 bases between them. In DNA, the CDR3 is TGTGCCATCAGTGATCAGGGCTACGAGCAGTACTTC. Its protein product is CAISDQGYEQYF.

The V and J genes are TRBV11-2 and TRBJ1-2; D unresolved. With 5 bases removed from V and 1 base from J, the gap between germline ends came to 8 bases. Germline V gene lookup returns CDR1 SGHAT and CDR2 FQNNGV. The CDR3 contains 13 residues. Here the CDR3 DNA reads TGTGCCAGCAGCCCGCCACTTAACTATGGCTACACCTTC. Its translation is CASSPPLNYGYTF.

Here the CDR3 DNA reads TGTGCCAGCAGCCCTCCCGGACAGCCCTACGAGCAGTACTTC. Its protein is CASSPPGQPYEQYF. The chain recombines TRBV7-9 with TRBJ2-7; D is possibly TRBD1 (6 bases). The CDR3 totals 14 residues. V dropped 5 bases and J dropped 2 bases, with 13 bases sitting between them. Looked up from germline, CDR1 is SEHNR and CDR2 is FQNEAQ (reference sequence).

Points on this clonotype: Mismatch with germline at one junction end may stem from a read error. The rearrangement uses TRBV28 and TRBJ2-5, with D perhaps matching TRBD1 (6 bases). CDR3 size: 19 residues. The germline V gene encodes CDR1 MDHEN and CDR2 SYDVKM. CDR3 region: CAGSSLGGTSGPALETQYF. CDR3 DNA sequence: TGTGCCGGCAGTTCCCTAGGGGGAACTTCGGGACCAGCCCTAGAGACCCAGTACTTC.

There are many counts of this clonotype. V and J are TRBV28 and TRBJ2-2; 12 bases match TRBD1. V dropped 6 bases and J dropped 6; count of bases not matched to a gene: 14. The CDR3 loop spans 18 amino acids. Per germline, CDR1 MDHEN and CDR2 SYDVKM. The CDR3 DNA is TGTGCCAGCAGCTTGGGACAGGGGGCGAATTCGGCCCCCGGGGAGCTGTTTTTT. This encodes CASSLGQGANSAPGELFF. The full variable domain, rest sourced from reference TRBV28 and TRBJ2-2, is DVKVTQSSRYLVKRTGEKVFLECVQDMDHENMFWYRQDPGLGLRLIYFSYDVKMKEKGDIPEGYSVSREKKERFSLILESASTNQTSMYLCASSLGQGANSAPGELFFGEGSRLTVL.

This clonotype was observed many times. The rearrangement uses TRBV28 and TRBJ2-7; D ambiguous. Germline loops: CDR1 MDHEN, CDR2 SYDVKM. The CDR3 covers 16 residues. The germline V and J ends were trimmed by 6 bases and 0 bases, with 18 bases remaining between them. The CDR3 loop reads CASSREGRGDSYEQYF. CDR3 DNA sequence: TGTGCCAGCAGCAGAGAAGGGCGAGGTGACTCCTACGAGCAGTACTTC. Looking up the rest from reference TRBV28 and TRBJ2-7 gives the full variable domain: DVKVTQSSRYLVKRTGEKVFLECVQDMDHENMFWYRQDPGLGLRLIYFSYDVKMKEKGDIPEGYSVSREKKERFSLILESASTNQTSMYLCASSREGRGDSYEQYFGPGTRLTVT.

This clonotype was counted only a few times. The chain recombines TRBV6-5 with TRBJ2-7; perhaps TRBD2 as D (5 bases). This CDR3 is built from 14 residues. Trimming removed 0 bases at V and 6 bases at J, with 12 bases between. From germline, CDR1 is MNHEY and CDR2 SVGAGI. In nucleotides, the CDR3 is TGTGCCAGCAGTTACTCCGGGAAGCTGGGCGAGCAGTACTTC. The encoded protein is CASSYSGKLGEQYF.

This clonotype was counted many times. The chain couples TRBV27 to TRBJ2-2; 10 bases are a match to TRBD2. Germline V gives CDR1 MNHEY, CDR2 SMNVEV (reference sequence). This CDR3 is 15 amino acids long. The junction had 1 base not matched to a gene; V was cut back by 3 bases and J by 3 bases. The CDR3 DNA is TGTGCCAGCAGTTTTAGCGGGAGGTACACCGGGGAGCTGTTTTTT. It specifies CASSFSGRYTGELFF.

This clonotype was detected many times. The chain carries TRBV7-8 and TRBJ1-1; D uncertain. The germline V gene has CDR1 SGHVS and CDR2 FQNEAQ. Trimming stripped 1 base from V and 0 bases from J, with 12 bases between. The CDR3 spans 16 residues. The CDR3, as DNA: TGTGCCAGCAGCTTAGAGTCCAGGAGATTGAACACTGAAGCTTTCTTT. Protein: CASSLESRRLNTEAFF. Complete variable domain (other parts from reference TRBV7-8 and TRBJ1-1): GAGVSQSPRYKVAKRGQDVALRCDPISGHVSLFWYQQALGQGPEFLTYFQNEAQLDKSGLPSDRFFAERPEGSVSTLKIQRTQQEDSAVYLCASSLESRRLNTEAFFGQGTRLTVV.

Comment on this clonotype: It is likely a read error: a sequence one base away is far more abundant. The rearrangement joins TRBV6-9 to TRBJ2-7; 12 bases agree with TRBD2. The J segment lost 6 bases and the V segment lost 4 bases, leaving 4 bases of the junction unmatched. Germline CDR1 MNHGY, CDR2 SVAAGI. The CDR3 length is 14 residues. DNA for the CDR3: TGTGCCAGCAGTTGTGGGACTAGCGGGCGCGAGCAGTACTTC. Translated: CASSCGTSGREQYF.

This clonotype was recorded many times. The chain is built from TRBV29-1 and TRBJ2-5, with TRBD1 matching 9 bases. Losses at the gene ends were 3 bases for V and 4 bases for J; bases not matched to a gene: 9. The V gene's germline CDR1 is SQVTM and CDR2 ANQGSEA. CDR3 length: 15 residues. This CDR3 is CSVDSMGQGSETQYF. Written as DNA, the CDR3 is TGCAGCGTTGACTCTATGGGACAGGGTTCAGAGACCCAGTACTTC.

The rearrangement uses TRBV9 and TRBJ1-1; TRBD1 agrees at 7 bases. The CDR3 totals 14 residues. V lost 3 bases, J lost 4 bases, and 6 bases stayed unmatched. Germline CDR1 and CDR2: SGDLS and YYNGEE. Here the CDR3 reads CASSAQGETTEAFF. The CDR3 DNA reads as TGTGCCAGCAGCGCCCAGGGGGAGACCACTGAAGCTTTCTTT.

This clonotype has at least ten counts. The CDR3 loop is CASSLTGTVPNTEAFF. In nucleotides, the CDR3 is TGTGCCAGCAGCTTAACTGGTACAGTTCCAAACACTGAAGCTTTCTTT. The chain carries TRBV7-3 and TRBJ1-1; the D is unclear. This CDR3 is 16 amino acids long. The V gene's germline CDR1 is SGHTA and CDR2 FQGTGA. The V and J ends lost 0 bases and 2 bases respectively, with 13 bases between them.